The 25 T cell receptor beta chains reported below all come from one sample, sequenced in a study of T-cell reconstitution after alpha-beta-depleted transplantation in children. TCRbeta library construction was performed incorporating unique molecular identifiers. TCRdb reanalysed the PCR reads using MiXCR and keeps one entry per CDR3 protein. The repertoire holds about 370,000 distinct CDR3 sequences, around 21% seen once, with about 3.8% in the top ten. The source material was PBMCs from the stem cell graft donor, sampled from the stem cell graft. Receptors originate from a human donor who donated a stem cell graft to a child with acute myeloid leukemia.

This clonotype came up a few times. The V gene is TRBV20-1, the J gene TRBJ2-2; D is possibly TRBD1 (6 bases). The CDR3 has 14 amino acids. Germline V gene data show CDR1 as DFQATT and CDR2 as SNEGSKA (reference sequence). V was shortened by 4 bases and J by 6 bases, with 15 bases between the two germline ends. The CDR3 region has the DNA TGCAGTGCTACCCGGGACAATGGGCCCGGGGAGCTGTTTTTT. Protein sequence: CSATRDNGPGELFF.

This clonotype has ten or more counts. CDR3 nucleotides: TGTGCCAGCGGGGCAAGCCAAGAGACCCAGTACTTC. It encodes CASGASQETQYF. The chain couples TRBV2 to TRBJ2-5; D may be TRBD1 (5 bases). V gave up 8 bases and J gave up 1 base, with 8 bases separating them. Germline V CDR1 and CDR2: SNHLY, FYNNEI. CDR3 length: 12 amino acids.

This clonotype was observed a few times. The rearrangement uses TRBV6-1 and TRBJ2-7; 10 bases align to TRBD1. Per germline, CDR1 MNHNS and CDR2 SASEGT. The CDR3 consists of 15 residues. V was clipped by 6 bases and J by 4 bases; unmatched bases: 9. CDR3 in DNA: TGTGCCAGCAGCCCTACCCGGGACAGGGGTTACGAGCAGTACTTC. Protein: CASSPTRDRGYEQYF.

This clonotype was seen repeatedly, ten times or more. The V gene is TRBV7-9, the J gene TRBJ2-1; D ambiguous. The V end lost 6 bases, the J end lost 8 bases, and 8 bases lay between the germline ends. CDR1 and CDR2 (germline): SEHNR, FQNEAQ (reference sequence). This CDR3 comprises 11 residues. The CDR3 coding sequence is TGTGCCAGCAGGCCCCAAGATGAGCAGTTCTTC. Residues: CASRPQDEQFF.

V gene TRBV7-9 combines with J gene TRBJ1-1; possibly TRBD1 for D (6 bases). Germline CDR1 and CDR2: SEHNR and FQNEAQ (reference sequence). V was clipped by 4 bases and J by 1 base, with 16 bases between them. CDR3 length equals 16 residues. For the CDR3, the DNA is TGTGCCAGCAGCTCCCTTGTGGGGGGGCCGAACACTGAAGCTTTCTTT. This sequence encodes CASSSLVGGPNTEAFF. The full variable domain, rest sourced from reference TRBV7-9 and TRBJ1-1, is DTGVSQNPRHKITKRGQNVTFRCDPISEHNRLYWYRQTLGQGPEFLTYFQNEAQLEKSRLLSDRFSAERPKGSFSTLEIQRTEQGDSAMYLCASSSLVGGPNTEAFFGQGTRLTVV.

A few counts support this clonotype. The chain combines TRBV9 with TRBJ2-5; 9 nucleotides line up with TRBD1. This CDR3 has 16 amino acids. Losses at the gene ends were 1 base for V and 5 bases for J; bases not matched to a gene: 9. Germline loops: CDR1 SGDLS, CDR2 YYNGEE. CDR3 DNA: TGTGCCAGCAGCGTAATCCCCACAGGGGGCTTTGAGACCCAGTACTTC. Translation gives CASSVIPTGGFETQYF.

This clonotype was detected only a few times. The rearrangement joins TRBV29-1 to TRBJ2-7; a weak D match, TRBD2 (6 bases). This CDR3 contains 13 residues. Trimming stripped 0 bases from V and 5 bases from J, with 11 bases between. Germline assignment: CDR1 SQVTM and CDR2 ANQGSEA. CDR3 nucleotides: TGCAGCGTTGAAGATAGCCGCGGGAACGAGCAGTACTTC. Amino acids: CSVEDSRGNEQYF.

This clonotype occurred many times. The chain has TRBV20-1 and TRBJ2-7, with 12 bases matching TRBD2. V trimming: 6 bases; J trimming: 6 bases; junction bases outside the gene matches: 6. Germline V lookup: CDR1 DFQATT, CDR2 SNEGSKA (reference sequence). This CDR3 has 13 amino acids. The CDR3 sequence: CSALAGGTSEQYF. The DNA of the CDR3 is TGCAGTGCCCTAGCGGGAGGGACCTCCGAGCAGTACTTC.

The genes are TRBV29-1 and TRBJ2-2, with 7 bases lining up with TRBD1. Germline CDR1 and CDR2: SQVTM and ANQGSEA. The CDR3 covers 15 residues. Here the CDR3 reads CATRTGAPSTGELFF. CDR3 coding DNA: TGCGCCACCAGAACAGGGGCTCCCTCCACCGGGGAGCTGTTTTTT.

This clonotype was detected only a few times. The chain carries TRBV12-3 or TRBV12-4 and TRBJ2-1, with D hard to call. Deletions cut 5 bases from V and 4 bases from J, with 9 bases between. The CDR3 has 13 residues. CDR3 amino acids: CASSPPVYNEQFF. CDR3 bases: TGTGCCAGCAGTCCCCCCGTGTACAATGAGCAGTTCTTC.

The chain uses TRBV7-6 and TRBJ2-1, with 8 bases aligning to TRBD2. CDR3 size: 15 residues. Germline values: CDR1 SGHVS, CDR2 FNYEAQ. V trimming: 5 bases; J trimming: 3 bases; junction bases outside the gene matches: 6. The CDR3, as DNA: TGTGCCAGCAGCCCTAGGAGCGGGAGCTACAATGAGCAGTTCTTC. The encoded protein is CASSPRSGSYNEQFF.

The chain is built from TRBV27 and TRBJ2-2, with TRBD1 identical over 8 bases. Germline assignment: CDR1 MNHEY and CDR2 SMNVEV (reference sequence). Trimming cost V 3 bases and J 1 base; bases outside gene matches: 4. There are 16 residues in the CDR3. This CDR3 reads CASSFDRGMNTGELFF. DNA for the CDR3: TGTGCCAGCAGTTTTGACAGGGGCATGAACACCGGGGAGCTGTTTTTT.

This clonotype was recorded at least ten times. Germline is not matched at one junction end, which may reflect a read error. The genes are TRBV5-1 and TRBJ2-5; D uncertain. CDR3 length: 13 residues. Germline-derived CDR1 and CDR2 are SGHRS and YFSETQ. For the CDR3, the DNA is TGTGCCAGCAGCTTAGGGATCCAAGAGACCCAGTACTTC. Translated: CASSLGIQETQYF.

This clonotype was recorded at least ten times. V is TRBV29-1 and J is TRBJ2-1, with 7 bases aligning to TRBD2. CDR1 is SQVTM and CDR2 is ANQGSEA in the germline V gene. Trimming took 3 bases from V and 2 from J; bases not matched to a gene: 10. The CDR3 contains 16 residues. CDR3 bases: TGCAGCGTTGACCCTGCTAGCGGAGGGACCTACAATGAGCAGTTCTTC. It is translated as CSVDPASGGTYNEQFF.

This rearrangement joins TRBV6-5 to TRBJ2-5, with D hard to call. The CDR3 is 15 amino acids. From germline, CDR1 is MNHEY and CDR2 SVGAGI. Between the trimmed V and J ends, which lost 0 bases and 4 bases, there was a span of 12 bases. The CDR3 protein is CASSYSGSKGETQYF. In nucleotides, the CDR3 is TGTGCCAGCAGTTACTCGGGATCCAAAGGAGAGACCCAGTACTTC.

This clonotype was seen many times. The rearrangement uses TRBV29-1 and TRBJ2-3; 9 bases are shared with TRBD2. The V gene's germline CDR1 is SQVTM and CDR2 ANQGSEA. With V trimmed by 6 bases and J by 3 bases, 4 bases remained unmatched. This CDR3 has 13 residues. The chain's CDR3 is CSVGLARTDTQYF. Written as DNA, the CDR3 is TGCAGCGTCGGACTAGCGAGGACAGATACGCAGTATTTT.

The CDR3 here is CASSQVGQDVQFF. The DNA for the CDR3 is TGCGCCAGCAGCCAAGTGGGACAGGATGTGCAGTTCTTC. The chain has TRBV4-1 and TRBJ2-1, with 8 positions matching TRBD1. The junction had 5 bases not matched to a gene; V was cut back by 1 base and J by 12 bases. Germline-derived CDR1 and CDR2 are MGHRA and YSYEKL. This CDR3 is 13 amino acids long.

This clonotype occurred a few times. The CDR3 reads CASPAATAEGLNRNQPQHF. For the CDR3, the DNA is TGTGCCAGCCCCGCGGCGACAGCCGAAGGTCTAAATCGCAATCAGCCCCAGCATTTT. This chain connects TRBV21-1 to TRBJ1-5; TRBD1, the D gene given by the table, was not confirmed from the DNA. TRBV21-1 is a listed pseudogene. This CDR3 spans 19 amino acids.

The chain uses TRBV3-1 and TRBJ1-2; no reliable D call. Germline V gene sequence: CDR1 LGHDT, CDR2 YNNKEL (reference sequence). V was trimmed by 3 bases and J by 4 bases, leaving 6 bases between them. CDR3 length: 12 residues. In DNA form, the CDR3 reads TGTGCCAGCAGCCATGGCACCTATGGCTACACCTTC. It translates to CASSHGTYGYTF.

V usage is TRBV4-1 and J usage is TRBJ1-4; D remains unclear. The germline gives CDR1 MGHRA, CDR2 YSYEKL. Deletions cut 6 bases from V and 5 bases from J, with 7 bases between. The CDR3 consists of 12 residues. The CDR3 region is CASRRINEKLFF. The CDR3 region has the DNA TGCGCCAGCAGGAGGATAAATGAAAAACTGTTTTTT.

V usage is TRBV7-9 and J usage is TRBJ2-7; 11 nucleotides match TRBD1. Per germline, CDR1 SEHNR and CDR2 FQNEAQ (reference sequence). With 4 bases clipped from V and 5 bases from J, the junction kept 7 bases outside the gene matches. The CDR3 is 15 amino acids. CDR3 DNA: TGTGCCAGCAGCTCTCAGGGGACAGGGGGAAACGAGCAGTACTTC. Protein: CASSSQGTGGNEQYF.

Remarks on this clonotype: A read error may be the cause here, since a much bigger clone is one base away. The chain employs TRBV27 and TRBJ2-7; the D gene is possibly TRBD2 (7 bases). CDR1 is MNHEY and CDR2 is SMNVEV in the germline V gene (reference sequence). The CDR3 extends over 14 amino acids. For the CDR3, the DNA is TGTGCCAGCAGTTTCCGGGGGGCAGCCTACGGGCAGTACTTC. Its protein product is CASSFRGAAYGQYF.

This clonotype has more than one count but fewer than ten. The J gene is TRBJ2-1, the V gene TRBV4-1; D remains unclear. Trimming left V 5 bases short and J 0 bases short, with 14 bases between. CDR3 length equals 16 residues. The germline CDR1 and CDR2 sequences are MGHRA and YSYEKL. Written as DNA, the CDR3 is TGCGCCAGCAGCTCAATCGACTTGATCTCCTACAATGAGCAGTTCTTC. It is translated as CASSSIDLISYNEQFF.

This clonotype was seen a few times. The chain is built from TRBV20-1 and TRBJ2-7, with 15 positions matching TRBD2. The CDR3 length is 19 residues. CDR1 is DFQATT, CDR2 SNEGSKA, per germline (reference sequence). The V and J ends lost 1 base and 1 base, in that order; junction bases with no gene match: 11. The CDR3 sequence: CSARAVGGTSGRLSYEQYF. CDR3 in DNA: TGCAGTGCTAGAGCAGTGGGTGGGACTAGCGGGAGGTTGTCCTACGAGCAGTACTTC.

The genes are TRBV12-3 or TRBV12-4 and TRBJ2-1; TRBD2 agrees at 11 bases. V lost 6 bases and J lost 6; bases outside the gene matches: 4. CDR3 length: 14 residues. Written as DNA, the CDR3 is TGTGCCAGCAGCCGCGGGACTAGCGGCAATGAGCAGTTCTTC. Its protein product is CASSRGTSGNEQFF.